This section outlines one TCR beta chain sequence together with its context. Antigen: not known. This sample stems from a study of cytomegalovirus exposure and HLA in healthy donors. Germline CDR1 SQVTM, CDR2 ANQGSEA. V lost 6 bases, J lost 0 bases, and 2 bases stayed unmatched. The CDR3 runs to 12 residues. Study observations and caveats: Listed as cytomegalovirus-associated were 150 to 200 TCR beta chains. Most TCR sequences were seen very rarely across donors, but some public TCRs occurred in many.

Data came from immunoSEQ multiplex PCR; TCRdb stores just in-frame clones and leaves some out. The table includes 90,000 to 130,000 clones, 95% detected once. The sample comprised PBMCs. The origin of this receptor is a woman aged 18-30 years in good health and CMV-seronegative. This chain uses TRBV29-1 with TRBJ2-7; 7 nucleotides match TRBD2. The CDR3 DNA follows: TGCAGCGTCGGGGGGAGCTCCTACGAGCAGTACTTC. Its translation is CSVGGSSYEQYF.